Reported below is one TCR beta chain. The CDR3 sequence is 13 residues long. Germline V CDR1 and CDR2: MNHEY, SMNVEV (reference sequence). The V segment lost 5 bases and the J segment 3 bases; nucleotides outside the gene matches: 0. This entry is derived from a study of shared clonotypes between healthy human individuals. Each cell subset's genomic DNA was divided evenly among several immunoSEQ plates. Sequenced by immunoSEQ multiplex PCR; TCRdb stores in-frame clones only, minus some. The sample holds about 820,000 clones, nearly 95% seen once. Naive CD8 cells lacked CD45RO and underwent positive selection for CCR7, leaving out terminally differentiated effector memory CD45RA+ cells.

This TCR was recovered from a man younger than 45 in good health. This chain links TRBV27 with TRBJ2-7; the match to TRBD2 covers 11 bases. The sequenced sample was naive CD8+ T cells sorted from blood. The CDR3 protein is CASSGTSGYEQYF. The CDR3 nucleotides read TGTGCCAGCAGTGGGACTAGCGGCTACGAGCAGTACTTC.